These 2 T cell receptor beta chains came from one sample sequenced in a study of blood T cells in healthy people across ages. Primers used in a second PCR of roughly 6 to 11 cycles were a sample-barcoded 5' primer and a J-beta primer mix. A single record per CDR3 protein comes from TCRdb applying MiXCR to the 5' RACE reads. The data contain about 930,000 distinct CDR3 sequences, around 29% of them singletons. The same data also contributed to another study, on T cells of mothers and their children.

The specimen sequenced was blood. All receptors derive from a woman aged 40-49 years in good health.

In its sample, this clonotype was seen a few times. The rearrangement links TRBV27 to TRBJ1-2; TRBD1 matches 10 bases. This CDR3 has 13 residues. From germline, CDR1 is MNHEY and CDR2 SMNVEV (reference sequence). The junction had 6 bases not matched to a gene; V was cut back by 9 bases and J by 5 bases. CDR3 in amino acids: CASQRTGGYGYTF. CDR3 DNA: TGTGCCAGTCAGAGGACAGGGGGGTATGGCTACACCTTC.

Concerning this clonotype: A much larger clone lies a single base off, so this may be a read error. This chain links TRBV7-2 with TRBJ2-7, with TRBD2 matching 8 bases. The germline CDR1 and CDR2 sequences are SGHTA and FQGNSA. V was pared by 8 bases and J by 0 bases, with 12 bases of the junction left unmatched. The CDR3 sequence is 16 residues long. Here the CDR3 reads CASGSVGSGGSYEQYF. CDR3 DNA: TGTGCCAGCGGCTCCGTAGGGAGCGGGGGCTCCTACGAGCAGTACTTC.